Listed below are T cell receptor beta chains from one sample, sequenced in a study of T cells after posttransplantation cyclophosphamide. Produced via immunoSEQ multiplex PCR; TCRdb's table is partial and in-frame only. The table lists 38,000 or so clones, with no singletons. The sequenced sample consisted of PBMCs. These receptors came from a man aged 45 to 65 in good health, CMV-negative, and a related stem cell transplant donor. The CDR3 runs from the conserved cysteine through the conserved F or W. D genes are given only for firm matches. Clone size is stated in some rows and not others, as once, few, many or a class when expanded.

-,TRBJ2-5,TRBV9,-,CASTLLDFPSETQYF,TGTGCCAGCACCTTACTGGACTTTCCTTCGGAGACCCAGTACTTC
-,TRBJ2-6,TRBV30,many,CACSRDSGANVLTF,TGTGCCTGCTCGAGGGACTCTGGGGCCAACGTCCTGACTTTC
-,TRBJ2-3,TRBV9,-,CASSVDHGIADTQYF,TGTGCCAGCAGCGTAGATCACGGTATCGCAGATACGCAGTATTTT
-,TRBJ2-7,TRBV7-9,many,CASSLGLGDLYEQYF,TGTGCCAGCAGCTTAGGTTTAGGGGATCTCTACGAGCAGTACTTC
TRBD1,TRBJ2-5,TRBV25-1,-,CASSEGTGGASQTQYF,TGTGCCAGCAGTGAGGGAACAGGGGGCGCATCGCAGACCCAGTACTTC
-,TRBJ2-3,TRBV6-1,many,CATRLDTDTQYF,TGTGCCACCAGACTAGACACAGATACGCAGTATTTT
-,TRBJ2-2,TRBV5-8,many,CASSLAITGELFF,TGTGCCAGCAGCTTAGCGATCACCGGGGAGCTGTTTTTT
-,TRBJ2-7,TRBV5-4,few,CASSLGDLPYEQYF,TGTGCCAGCAGCCTCGGGGATCTCCCCTACGAGCAGTACTTC
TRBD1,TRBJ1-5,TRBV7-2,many,CASSPETGGAGLRQPQHF,TGTGCCAGCAGCCCAGAAACAGGGGGCGCGGGGCTAAGACAGCCCCAGCATTTT
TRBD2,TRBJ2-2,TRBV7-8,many,CASSLRPGLANTGELFF,TGTGCCAGCAGCTTACGTCCGGGACTAGCGAACACCGGGGAGCTGTTTTTT
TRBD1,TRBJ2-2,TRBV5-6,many,CASSFGRGYTGELFF,TGTGCCAGCAGCTTCGGCAGGGGGTACACCGGGGAGCTGTTTTTT
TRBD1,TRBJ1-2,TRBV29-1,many,CSVEAGQGGGYTF,TGCAGCGTCGAAGCGGGACAGGGGGGCGGCTACACCTTC
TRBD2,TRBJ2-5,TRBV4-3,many,CASSQILAGGETQYF,TGCGCCAGCAGCCAGATACTAGCGGGAGGGGAGACCCAGTACTTC
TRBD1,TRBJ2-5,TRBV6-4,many,CASSGQGGETQYF,TGTGCCAGCAGTGGACAGGGGGGAGAGACCCAGTACTTC
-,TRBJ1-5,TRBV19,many,CASTLGSGLDQPQHF,TGTGCCAGTACCCTAGGGTCAGGGTTGGATCAGCCCCAGCATTTT
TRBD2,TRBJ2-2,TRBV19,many,CASSIGVLAGPNTGELFF,TGTGCCAGTAGTATAGGCGTACTAGCGGGGCCAAACACCGGGGAGCTGTTTTTT
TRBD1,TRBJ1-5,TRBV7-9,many,CASSLSGGGNQPQHF,TGTGCCAGCAGCTTGTCAGGGGGCGGCAATCAGCCCCAGCATTTT
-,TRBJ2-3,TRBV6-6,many,CASSPLGAGTDTQYF,TGTGCCAGCAGCCCCTTGGGGGCCGGCACAGATACGCAGTATTTT
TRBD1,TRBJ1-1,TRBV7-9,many,CASNGQVNTEAFF,TGTGCCAGCAACGGACAGGTGAACACTGAAGCTTTCTTT
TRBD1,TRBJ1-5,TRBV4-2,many,CASSQEWDRASNQPQHF,TGTGCCAGCAGCCAAGAATGGGACAGGGCCTCCAATCAGCCCCAGCATTTT
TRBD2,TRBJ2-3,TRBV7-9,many,CASSPRGGRGTDTQYF,TGTGCCAGCAGCCCCCGCGGCGGGAGAGGCACAGATACGCAGTATTTT
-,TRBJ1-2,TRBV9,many,CASSGPGVNYGYTF,TGTGCCAGCAGCGGACCGGGGGTTAACTATGGCTACACCTTC
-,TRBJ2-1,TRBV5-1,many,CASSLGPTGSYNEQFF,TGCGCCAGCAGCCTGGGCCCTACGGGAAGCTACAATGAGCAGTTCTTC
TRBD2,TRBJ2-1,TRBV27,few,CASSLWTSGGASDNEQFF,TGTGCCAGCAGTTTATGGACTAGCGGGGGGGCCTCAGACAATGAGCAGTTCTTC
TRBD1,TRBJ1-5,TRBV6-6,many,CASSWTGPHNNQPQHF,TGTGCCAGCAGTTGGACAGGGCCCCATAACAATCAGCCCCAGCATTTT
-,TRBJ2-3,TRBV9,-,CASSVGLSTDTQYF,TGTGCCAGCAGCGTAGGCCTAAGCACAGATACGCAGTATTTT
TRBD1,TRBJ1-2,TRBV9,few,CASSATPGTGRDYTF,TGTGCCAGCAGCGCTACACCCGGGACAGGGAGGGACTACACCTTC
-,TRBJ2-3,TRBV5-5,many,CASSGGGAFTDTQYF,TGTGCCAGCAGCGGCGGAGGCGCGTTCACAGATACGCAGTATTTT
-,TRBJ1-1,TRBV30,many,CAWSVLENTEAFF,TGTGCCTGGAGTGTACTTGAAAACACTGAAGCTTTCTTT
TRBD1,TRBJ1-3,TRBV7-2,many,CASSLAQDREYTIYF,TGTGCCAGCAGCTTAGCCCAGGACAGGGAATACACCATATATTTT
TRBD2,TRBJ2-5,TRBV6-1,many,CASRDLAGGGETQYF,TGTGCCAGCAGGGACCTAGCGGGGGGGGGAGAGACCCAGTACTTC
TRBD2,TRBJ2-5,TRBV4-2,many,CASSQGAGATKETQYF,TGTGCCAGCAGCCAAGGAGCGGGAGCGACTAAAGAGACCCAGTACTTC
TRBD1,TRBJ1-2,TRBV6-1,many,CASSEVQGARYTF,TGTGCCAGCAGTGAAGTACAGGGGGCCCGCTACACCTTC
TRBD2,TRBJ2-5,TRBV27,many,CASSFSGGKTQYF,TGTGCCAGCAGTTTTAGCGGGGGGAAGACCCAGTACTTC
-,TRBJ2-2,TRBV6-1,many,CASSEGDTGELFF,TGTGCCAGCAGTGAAGGAGACACCGGGGAGCTGTTTTTT
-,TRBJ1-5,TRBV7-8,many,CASSLRDTYQPQHF,TGTGCCAGCAGCTTACGGGACACCTATCAGCCCCAGCATTTT
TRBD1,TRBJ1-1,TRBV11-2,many,CASSVDRENTEAFF,TGTGCCAGCAGCGTGGACAGGGAGAACACTGAAGCTTTCTTT
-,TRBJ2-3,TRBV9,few,CASSVEGSDTQYF,TGTGCCAGCAGCGTAGAGGGGTCAGATACGCAGTATTTT
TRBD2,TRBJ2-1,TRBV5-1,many,CASSLVAGGRDEQFF,TGCGCCAGCAGCTTGGTGGCGGGGGGTAGAGATGAGCAGTTCTTC
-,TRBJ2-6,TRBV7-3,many,CASSTPAGSNPGANVLTF,TGTGCCAGTTCGACCCCGGCCGGGAGCAACCCTGGGGCCAACGTCCTGACTTTC
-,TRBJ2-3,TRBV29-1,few,CSVEDGGKDTQYF,TGCAGCGTTGAAGATGGAGGGAAAGATACGCAGTATTTT
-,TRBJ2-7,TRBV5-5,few,CASSYDSRNKQHF,TGTGCCAGCAGCTACGACAGCAGGAATAAGCAGCACTTC
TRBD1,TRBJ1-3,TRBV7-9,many,CASSLARDRASDTIYF,TGTGCCAGCAGCTTAGCCCGGGACAGGGCGTCGGACACCATATATTTT
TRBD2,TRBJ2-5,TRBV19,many,CASSIRGEETQYF,TGTGCCAGTAGTATCCGGGGGGAAGAGACCCAGTACTTC
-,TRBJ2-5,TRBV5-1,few,CASSLALGTQYF,TGCGCCAGCAGCTTGGCCCTCGGGACCCAGTACTTC
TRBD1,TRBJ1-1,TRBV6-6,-,CASRYSGGRLDGAFF,TGTGCCAGCAGGTACTCAGGGGGACGGCTGGACGGGGCTTTCTTT
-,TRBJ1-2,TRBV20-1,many,CSAPRGGYTF,TGCAGTGCTCCGCGGGGGGGTTACACCTTC
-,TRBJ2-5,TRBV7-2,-,CASSLASEETQYF,TGTGCCAGCAGCCTAGCCTCGGAAGAGACCCAGTACTTC
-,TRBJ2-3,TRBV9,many,CASSVQRFTDTQYF,TGTGCCAGCAGCGTACAGCGGTTCACAGATACGCAGTATTTT
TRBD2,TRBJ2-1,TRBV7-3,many,CASSLEAGVPYNEQFF,TGTGCCAGCAGCTTAGAAGCGGGAGTTCCCTACAATGAGCAGTTCTTC
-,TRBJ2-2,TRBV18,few,CASSPLDHGVQNTGELFF,TGTGCCAGCTCACCCCTAGACCACGGAGTACAGAACACCGGGGAGCTGTTTTTT
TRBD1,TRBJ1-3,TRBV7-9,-,CASRTGMGRSGNTIYF,TGTGCCAGTCGGACAGGAATGGGCCGCTCTGGAAACACCATATATTTT
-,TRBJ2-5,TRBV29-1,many,CSVGEGYYQETQYF,TGCAGCGTTGGTGAGGGCTACTACCAAGAGACCCAGTACTTC
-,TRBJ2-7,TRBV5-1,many,CASSLEWGRNEQYF,TGCGCCAGCAGCTTGGAGTGGGGGCGCAACGAGCAGTACTTC
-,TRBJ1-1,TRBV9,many,CASSVGQGRGATEAFF,TGTGCCAGCAGCGTAGGGCAGGGGAGGGGGGCCACTGAAGCTTTCTTT
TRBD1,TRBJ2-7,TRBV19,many,CASSITGAAYEQYF,TGTGCCAGTAGCATCACAGGGGCTGCCTACGAGCAGTACTTC
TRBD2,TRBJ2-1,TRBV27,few,CASSLSGLAGGSSYNEQFF,TGTGCCAGCAGTTTATCGGGACTAGCGGGAGGGAGCTCCTACAATGAGCAGTTCTTC
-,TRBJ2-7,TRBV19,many,CASSIRDTRSYEQYF,TGTGCCAGTAGTATCCGGGACACCCGCTCCTACGAGCAGTACTTC
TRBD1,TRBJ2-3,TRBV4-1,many,CASTSGTGNRQPDTQYF,TGCGCCAGCACCTCAGGGACAGGGAACCGACAACCAGATACGCAGTATTTT